This entry concerns a single T cell receptor beta chain. This record belongs to a study of blood T cell repertoires in COVID-19. The overall study: The study drew acute and convalescent COVID-19 samples from the United States, Italy and Spain. PBMCs, B-cell-depleted T cells, or T cells were the source of the cDNA or gDNA that made up the material.

Original processing notes: Cell counts per sample came from amplifying reference gene primers. Using immunoSEQ multiplex PCR, the repertoire was profiled, and TCRdb retains in-frame clones only, with some absent. From that table come the V and J calls and clone size; the DNA was used to work out D and trimming. The data contain about 140,000 clones, 70% to 85% of them singletons. The V and J ends lost 7 bases and 0 bases respectively, with 10 bases between them. The CDR3 loop spans 14 amino acids. In germline, CDR1 is MDHEN, CDR2 SYDVKM. The TCR sequence derives from a human donor in a cohort sampled during active COVID-19. Sequences were obtained from peripheral blood. The V and J genes are TRBV28 and TRBJ2-1, with D perhaps matching TRBD1 (6 bases). The CDR3 region has the DNA TGTGCCAGCATCAGGGGCCCCTCCTACAATGAGCAGTTCTTC. This translates into CASIRGPSYNEQFF.